The 5 T cell receptor beta chains listed next were all sequenced from one sample in a study of Tregs in tolerant kidney transplant recipients. Assay used: immunoSEQ multiplex PCR; TCRdb lists only in-frame clones, some missing. The specimen's table records about 52,000 clones. The source was CD4+ T cells from blood, collected before the transplant. These receptors all stem from a human donor who received a combined kidney and bone marrow transplant.

Details on this clone: The sequence runs out 3 residues before the end of the CDR3; the remainder is reconstructed from the germline J gene. The J gene is TRBJ1-4, the V gene TRBV5-1; no firm D call. Trimming removed 3 bases from V and 2 bases from J, with 11 bases in between. Germline assignment: CDR1 SGHRS and CDR2 YFSETQ. The CDR3 contains 15 residues. This CDR3 reads CASSYVPGTNEKLFF. Partial CDR3 DNA: TGCGCCAGCAGCTACGTGCCGGGGACTAATGAAAAA.

Concerning this clone itself: Read coverage stops 3 residues before the CDR3 terminus; the germline J gene supplies the remainder. The rearrangement uses TRBV11-2 and TRBJ2-7; 7 bases map to TRBD1. This CDR3 region has 15 residues. The V and J ends lost 2 bases and 4 bases, in that order; junction bases with no gene match: 8. CDR1 is SGHAT and CDR2 is FQNNGV in the germline V gene. The CDR3 spells CASSLIQGLKYEQYF. The covered CDR3 bases are TGTGCCAGCAGCTTAATACAGGGGTTAAAGTACGAG.

Note on this clone: Sequencing ends 3 residues short of the CDR3 end; the germline J gene provides the rest. The chain uses TRBV5-1 and TRBJ1-3; D may be TRBD1 (6 bases). The CDR3 covers 15 residues. V was clipped by 3 bases and J by 0 bases, with 10 bases between them. CDR1 is SGHRS and CDR2 is YFSETQ in the germline V gene. The chain's CDR3 is CASSSGQNSGNTIYF. CDR3 DNA, as far as it was read: TGCGCCAGCAGCTCTGGACAGAACTCTGGAAACACC. Full variable domain (rest looked up from reference TRBV5-1 and TRBJ1-3): KAGVTQTPRYLIKTRGQQVTLSCSPISGHRSVSWYQQTPGQGLQFLFEYFSETQRNKGNFPGRFSGRQFSNSRSEMNVSTLELGDSALYLCASSSGQNSGNTIYFGEGSWLTVV.

Details on this clone: Read coverage stops 3 residues before the CDR3 terminus; the germline J gene supplies the remainder. V is TRBV7-6 and J is TRBJ1-3; unclear D gene. The V end was cut by 5 bases, the J end by 0 bases, with 14 bases between. The CDR3 consists of 16 residues. Germline CDR1 and CDR2: SGHVS and FNYEAQ. The DNA read from the CDR3 is TGTGCCAGCAGCCCCATCCCAACAAGCTCTGGAAACACC. It specifies CASSPIPTSSGNT. The complete CDR3 sequence is CASSPIPTSSGNTIYF.

Remarks on this clone: Coverage ceases 3 residues before the CDR3 finishes, and the germline J gene fills in the end. The chain is built from TRBV18 and TRBJ2-5; D is possibly TRBD1 (6 bases). CDR3 size: 15 residues. Germline V CDR1 and CDR2: KGHSH, LQKENI. V lost 1 base to trimming and J lost 2 bases, with 11 bases between them. CDR3 sequence reads: CASSPLQGRQETQYF. The covered CDR3 bases are TGTGCCAGCTCACCACTACAGGGTAGGCAAGAGACC.